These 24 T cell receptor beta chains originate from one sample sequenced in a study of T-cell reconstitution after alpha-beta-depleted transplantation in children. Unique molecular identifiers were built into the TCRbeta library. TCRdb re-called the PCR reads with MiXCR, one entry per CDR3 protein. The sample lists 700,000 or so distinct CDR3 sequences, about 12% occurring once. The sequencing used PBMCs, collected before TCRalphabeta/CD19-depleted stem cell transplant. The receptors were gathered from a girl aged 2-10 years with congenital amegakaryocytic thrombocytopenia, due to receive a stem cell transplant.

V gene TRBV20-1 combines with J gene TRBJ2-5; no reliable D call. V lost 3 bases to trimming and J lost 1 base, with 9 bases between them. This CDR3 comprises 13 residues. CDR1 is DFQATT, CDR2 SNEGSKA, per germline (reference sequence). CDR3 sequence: CSASRPFQETQYF. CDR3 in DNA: TGCAGTGCTAGCAGGCCCTTCCAAGAGACCCAGTACTTC.

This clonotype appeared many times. As DNA, the CDR3 is TGCGCCAGCAGACCCGGAGCGGAGCAAGAGACCCAGTACTTC. This codes for CASRPGAEQETQYF. The rearrangement links TRBV10-2 to TRBJ2-5, with D perhaps matching TRBD2 (5 bases). The CDR3 covers 14 residues. The germline V and J ends were trimmed by 6 bases and 2 bases, with 13 bases remaining between them. Per the germline V gene, CDR1 is WSHSY and CDR2 is SAAADI.

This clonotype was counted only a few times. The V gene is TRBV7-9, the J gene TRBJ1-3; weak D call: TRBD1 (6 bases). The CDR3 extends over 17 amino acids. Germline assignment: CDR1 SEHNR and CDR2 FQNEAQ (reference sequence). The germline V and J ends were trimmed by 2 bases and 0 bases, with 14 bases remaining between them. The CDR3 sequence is CASSLPGHPSSGNTIYF. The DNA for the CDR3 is TGTGCCAGCAGCTTACCGGGACACCCTTCCTCTGGAAACACCATATATTTT.

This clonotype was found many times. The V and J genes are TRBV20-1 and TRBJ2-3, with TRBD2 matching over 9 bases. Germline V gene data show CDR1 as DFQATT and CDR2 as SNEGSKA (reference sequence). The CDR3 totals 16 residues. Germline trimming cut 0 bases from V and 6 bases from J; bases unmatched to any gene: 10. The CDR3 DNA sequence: TGCAGTGCTAGAGACTTTCGGGGACTAGCCCCGGATACGCAGTATTTT. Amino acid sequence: CSARDFRGLAPDTQYF.

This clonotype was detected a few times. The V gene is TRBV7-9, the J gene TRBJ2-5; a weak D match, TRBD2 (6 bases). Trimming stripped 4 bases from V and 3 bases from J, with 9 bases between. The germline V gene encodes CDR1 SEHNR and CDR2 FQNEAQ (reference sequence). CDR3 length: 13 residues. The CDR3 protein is CASSSGVKETQYF. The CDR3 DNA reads TGTGCCAGCAGCTCGGGGGTCAAAGAGACCCAGTACTTC.

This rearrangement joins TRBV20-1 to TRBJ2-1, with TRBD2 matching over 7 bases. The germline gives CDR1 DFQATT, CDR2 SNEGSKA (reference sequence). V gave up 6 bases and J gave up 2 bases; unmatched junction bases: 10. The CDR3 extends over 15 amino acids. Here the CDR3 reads CSASLKRDPYNEQFF. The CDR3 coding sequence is TGCAGTGCCTCTCTCAAGCGGGATCCCTACAATGAGCAGTTCTTC.

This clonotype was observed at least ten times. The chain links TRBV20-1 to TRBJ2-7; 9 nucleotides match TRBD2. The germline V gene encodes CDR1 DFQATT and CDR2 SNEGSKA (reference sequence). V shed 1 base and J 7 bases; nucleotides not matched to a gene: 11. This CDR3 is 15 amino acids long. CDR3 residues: CSARVPSGRPLEQYF. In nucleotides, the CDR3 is TGCAGTGCTAGAGTTCCGAGCGGGAGGCCATTAGAGCAGTACTTC.

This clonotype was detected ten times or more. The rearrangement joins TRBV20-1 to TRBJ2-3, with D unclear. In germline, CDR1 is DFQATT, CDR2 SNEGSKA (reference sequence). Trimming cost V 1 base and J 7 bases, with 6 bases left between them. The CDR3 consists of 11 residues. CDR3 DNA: TGCAGTGCTAGAGGGGTTAATACGCAGTATTTT. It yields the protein CSARGVNTQYF.

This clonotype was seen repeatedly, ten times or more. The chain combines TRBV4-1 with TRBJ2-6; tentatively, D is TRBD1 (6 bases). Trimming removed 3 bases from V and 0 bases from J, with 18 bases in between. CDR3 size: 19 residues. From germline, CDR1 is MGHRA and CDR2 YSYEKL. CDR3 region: CASSHQTTGMRSGANVLTF. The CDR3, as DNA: TGCGCCAGCAGCCACCAAACCACAGGGATGCGCTCTGGGGCCAACGTCCTGACTTTC.

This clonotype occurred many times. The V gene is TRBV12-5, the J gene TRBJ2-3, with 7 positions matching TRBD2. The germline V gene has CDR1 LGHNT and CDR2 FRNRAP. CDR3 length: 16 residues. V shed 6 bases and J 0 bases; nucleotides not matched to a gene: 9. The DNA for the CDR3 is TGTGCTAGTGGCAAACCCAAAGCGGGAAGCACAGATACGCAGTATTTT. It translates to CASGKPKAGSTDTQYF.

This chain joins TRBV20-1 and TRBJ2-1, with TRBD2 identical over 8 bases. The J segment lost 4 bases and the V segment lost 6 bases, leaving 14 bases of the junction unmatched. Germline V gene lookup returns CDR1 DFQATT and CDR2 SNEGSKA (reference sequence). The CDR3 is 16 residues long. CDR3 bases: TGCAGTGCGATCCAACAGGAGCGGGAGATGTACAATGAGCAGTTCTTC. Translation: CSAIQQEREMYNEQFF.

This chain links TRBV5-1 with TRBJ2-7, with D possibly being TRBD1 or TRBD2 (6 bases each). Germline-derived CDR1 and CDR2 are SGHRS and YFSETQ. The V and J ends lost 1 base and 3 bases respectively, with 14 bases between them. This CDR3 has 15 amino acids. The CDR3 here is CASSLSRDIYYEQYF. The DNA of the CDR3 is TGCGCCAGCAGCTTGTCGCGGGACATATACTACGAGCAGTACTTC.

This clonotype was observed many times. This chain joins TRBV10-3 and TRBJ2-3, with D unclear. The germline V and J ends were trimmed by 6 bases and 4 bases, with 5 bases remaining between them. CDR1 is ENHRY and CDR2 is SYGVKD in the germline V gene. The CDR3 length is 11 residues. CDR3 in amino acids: CAIRVADTQYF. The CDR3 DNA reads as TGTGCCATCAGAGTAGCAGATACGCAGTATTTT.

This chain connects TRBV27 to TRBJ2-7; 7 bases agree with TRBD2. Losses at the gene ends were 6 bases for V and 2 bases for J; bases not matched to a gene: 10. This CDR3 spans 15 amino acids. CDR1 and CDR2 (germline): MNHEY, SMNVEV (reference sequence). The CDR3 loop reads CASSKVGLGAYEQYF. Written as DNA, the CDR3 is TGTGCCAGCAGCAAGGTAGGACTAGGGGCCTACGAGCAGTACTTC.

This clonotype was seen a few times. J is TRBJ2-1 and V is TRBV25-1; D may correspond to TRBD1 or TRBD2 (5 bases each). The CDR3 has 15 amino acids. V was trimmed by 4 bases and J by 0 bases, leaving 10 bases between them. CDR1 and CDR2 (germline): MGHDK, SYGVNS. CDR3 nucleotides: TGTGCCAGCAGTGGAGGGACCTCCTCCTACAATGAGCAGTTCTTC. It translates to CASSGGTSSYNEQFF.

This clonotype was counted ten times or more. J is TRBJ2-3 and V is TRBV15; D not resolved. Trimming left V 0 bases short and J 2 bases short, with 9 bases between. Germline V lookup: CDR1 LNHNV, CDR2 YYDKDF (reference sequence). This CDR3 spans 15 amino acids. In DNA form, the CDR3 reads TGTGCCACCAGCAGAGATACTCGACACACAGATACGCAGTATTTT. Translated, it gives CATSRDTRHTDTQYF.

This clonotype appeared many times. The CDR3 DNA sequence: TGTGCCAGCAGCTCTGGACGGAATAATCAGCCCCAGCATTTT. Its translation is CASSSGRNNQPQHF. This sequence joins TRBV7-2 and TRBJ1-5; D call uncertain. Germline loops: CDR1 SGHTA, CDR2 FQGNSA. CDR3 size: 14 residues. Trimming removed 4 bases from V and 4 bases from J, with 11 bases in between.

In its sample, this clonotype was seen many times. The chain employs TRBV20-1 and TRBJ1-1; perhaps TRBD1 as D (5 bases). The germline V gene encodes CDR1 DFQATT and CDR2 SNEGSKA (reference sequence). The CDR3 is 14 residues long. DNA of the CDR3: TGCAGGGCCTCCGATGGGGGGGGGACCACTGAAGCTTTCTTT. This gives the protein CRASDGGGTTEAFF.

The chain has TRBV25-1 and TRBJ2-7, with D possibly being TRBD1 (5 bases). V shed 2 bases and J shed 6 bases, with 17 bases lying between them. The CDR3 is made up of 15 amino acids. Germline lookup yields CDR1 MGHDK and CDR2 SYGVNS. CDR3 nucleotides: TGTGCCAGCAGTGAACGTCTCAGGGCTAGTTCCGAGCAGTACTTC. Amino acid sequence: CASSERLRASSEQYF.

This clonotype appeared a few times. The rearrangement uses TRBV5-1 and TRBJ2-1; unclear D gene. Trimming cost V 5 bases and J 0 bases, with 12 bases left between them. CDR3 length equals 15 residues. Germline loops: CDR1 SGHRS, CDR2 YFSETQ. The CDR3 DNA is TGCGCCAGCAGACGCCGTACGAGCTCCTACAATGAGCAGTTCTTC. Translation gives CASRRRTSSYNEQFF.

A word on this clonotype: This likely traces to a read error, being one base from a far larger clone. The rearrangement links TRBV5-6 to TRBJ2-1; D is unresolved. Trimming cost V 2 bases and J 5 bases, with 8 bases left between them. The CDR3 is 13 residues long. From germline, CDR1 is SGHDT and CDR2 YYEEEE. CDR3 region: CASSLSGHNEQFF. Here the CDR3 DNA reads TGTGCCAGCAGCTTATCGGGTCACAATGAGCAGTTCTTC.

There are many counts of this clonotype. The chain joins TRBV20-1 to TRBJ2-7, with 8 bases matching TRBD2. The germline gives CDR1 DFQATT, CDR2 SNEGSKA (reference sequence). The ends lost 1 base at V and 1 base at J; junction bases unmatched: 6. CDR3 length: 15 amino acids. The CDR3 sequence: CSARASREVSYEQYF. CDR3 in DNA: TGCAGTGCTAGAGCCTCGCGGGAGGTGTCCTACGAGCAGTACTTC.

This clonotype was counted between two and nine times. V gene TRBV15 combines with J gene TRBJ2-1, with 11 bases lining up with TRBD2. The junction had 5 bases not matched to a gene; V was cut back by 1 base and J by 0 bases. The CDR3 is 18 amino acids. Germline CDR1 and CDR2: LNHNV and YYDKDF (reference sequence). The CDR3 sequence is CATSRVGTSGFSYNEQFF. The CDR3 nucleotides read TGTGCCACCAGCAGAGTCGGGACTAGCGGATTCTCCTACAATGAGCAGTTCTTC.

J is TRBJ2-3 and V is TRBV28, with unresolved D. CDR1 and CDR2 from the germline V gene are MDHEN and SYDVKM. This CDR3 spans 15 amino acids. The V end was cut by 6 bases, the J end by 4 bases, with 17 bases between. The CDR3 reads CASSTPGPTADTQYF. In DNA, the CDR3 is TGTGCCAGCAGCACACCTGGACCGACTGCAGATACGCAGTATTTT. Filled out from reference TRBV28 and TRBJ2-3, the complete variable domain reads DVKVTQSSRYLVKRTGEKVFLECVQDMDHENMFWYRQDPGLGLRLIYFSYDVKMKEKGDIPEGYSVSREKKERFSLILESASTNQTSMYLCASSTPGPTADTQYFGPGTRLTVL.